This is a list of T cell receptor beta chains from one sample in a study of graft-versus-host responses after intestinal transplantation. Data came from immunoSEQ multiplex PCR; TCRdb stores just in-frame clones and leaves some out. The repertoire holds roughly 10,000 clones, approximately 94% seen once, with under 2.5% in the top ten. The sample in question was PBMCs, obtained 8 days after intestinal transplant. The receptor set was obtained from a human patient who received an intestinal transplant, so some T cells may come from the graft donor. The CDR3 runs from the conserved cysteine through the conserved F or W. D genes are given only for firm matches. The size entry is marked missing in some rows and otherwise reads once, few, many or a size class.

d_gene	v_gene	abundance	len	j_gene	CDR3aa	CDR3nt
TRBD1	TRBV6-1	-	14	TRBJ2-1	CASSATGGWDEQFF	TGTGCCAGCAGTGCTACAGGGGGCTGGGATGAGCAGTTCTTC
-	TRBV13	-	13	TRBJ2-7	CASSAQRGYEQYF	TGTGCCAGCAGCGCCCAACGGGGCTACGAGCAGTACTTC
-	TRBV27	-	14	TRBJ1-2	CASSPQGRRYGYTF	TGTGCCAGCAGTCCACAGGGCCGCCGCTATGGCTACACCTTC
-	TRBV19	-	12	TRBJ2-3	CASSYRTDTQYF	TGTGCCAGTAGCTACCGCACAGATACGCAGTATTTT
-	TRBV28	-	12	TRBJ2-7	CASSLPGSEQYF	TGTGCCAGCAGTTTACCTGGGAGCGAGCAGTACTTC
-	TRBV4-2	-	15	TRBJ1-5	CASSQDPVRAQPQHF	TGTGCCAGCAGCCAAGATCCAGTCCGGGCTCAGCCCCAGCATTTT
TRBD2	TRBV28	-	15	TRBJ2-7	CASSFGGGLGHEQYF	TGTGCCAGCAGTTTCGGGGGGGGACTAGGCCACGAGCAGTACTTC
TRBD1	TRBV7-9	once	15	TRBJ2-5	CASSLGDRDQETQYF	TGTGCCAGCAGCTTAGGGGACAGGGATCAAGAGACCCAGTACTTC
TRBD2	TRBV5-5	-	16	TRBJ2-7	CASSQRLAGTSYEQYF	TGTGCCAGCAGCCAGAGACTAGCGGGGACCTCCTACGAGCAGTACTTC
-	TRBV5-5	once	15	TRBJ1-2	CASSLARRVYYGYTF	TGTGCCAGCAGCTTGGCCCGCAGGGTATACTATGGCTACACCTTC
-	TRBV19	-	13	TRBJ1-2	CASSSSDYYGYTF	TGTGCCAGTAGTAGTTCCGATTACTATGGCTACACCTTC
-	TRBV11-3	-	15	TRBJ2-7	CASSLMGDTSYEQYF	TGTGCCAGCAGCCTTATGGGAGACACATCCTACGAGCAGTACTTC
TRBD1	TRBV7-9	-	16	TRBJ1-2	CASSLEEQGANYGYTF	TGTGCCAGCAGCTTAGAGGAACAGGGGGCGAACTATGGCTACACCTTC
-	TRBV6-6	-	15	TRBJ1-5	CASSYYRVSDQPQHF	TGTGCCAGCAGTTACTACAGGGTTTCCGATCAGCCCCAGCATTTT
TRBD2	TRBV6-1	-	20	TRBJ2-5	CASSEERVAGVDPEEETQYF	TGTGCCAGCAGTGAAGAGAGGGTAGCGGGAGTGGACCCTGAGGAAGAGACCCAGTACTTC
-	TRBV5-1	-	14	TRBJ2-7	CASSSRVESYEQYF	TGCGCCAGCAGCTCACGCGTGGAGTCCTACGAGCAGTACTTC
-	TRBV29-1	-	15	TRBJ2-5	CSVEYRASRQETQYF	TGCAGCGTTGAATATCGGGCTAGCCGGCAAGAGACCCAGTACTTC
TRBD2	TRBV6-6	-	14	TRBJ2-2	CASRSGSKSGELFF	TGTGCCAGCCGAAGCGGGAGCAAGAGCGGGGAGCTGTTTTTT
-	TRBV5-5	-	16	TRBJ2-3	CASSQIGLPSTDTQYF	TGTGCCAGCAGCCAGATAGGACTACCTAGCACAGATACGCAGTATTTT
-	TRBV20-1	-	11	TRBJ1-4	CSAQDGEKLFF	TGCAGTGCTCAGGACGGTGAAAAACTGTTTTTT
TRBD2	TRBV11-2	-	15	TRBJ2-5	CASSLGGTRRETQYF	TGTGCCAGCAGCTTGGGGGGGACTAGAAGGGAGACCCAGTACTTC
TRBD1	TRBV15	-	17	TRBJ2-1	CATSRDRDRGHNNEQFF	TGTGCCACCAGCAGAGATCGGGACAGGGGTCATAACAATGAGCAGTTCTTC
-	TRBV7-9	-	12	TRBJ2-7	CASSTGTYEQYF	TGTGCCAGCAGCACCGGGACCTACGAGCAGTACTTC
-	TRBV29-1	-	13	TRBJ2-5	CSVSGHLQETQYF	TGCAGCGTTTCGGGACACCTCCAAGAGACCCAGTACTTC
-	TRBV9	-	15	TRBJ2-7	CASSPKGGPSYEQYF	TGTGCCAGCAGCCCAAAGGGTGGTCCCTCCTACGAGCAGTACTTC
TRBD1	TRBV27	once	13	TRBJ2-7	CASSLGQATEQYF	TGTGCCAGCAGTCTAGGACAGGCCACCGAGCAGTACTTC
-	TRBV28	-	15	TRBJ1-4	CASSPRLLGNEKLFF	TGTGCCAGCAGTCCCCGACTTCTGGGTAATGAAAAACTGTTTTTT
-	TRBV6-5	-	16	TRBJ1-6	CASSYTPPGYNSPLHF	TGTGCCAGCAGTTACACCCCCCCTGGTTATAATTCACCCCTCCACTTT
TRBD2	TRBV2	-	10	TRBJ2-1	CARGRDEQFF	TGTGCCAGAGGGAGGGATGAGCAGTTCTTC
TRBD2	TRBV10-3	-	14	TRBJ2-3	CAISTSGGPDTQYF	TGTGCCATCTCTACTAGCGGGGGCCCAGATACGCAGTATTTT
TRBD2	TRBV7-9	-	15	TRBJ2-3	CASSRTSGTTDTQYF	TGTGCCAGCAGCCGGACTAGCGGAACCACAGATACGCAGTATTTT
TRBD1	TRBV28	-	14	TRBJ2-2	CASSITGVGGELFF	TGTGCCAGCAGTATAACAGGGGTGGGCGGGGAGCTGTTTTTT
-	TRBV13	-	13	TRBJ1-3	CASSLVGEGTIYF	TGTGCCAGCAGCTTAGTAGGGGAAGGCACCATATATTTT